The present T cell receptor beta chain was sequenced within a study of T cells in Graves' hyperthyroidism and ophthalmopathy. RNA transcripts served as the template for amplifying TCR beta CDR3 regions. During a first-round RT-PCR of the TCR CDR3, the HTBI primer set was used. TCRdb fed the multiplex PCR reads into MiXCR, producing one record per CDR3 protein. The sample carries roughly 580,000 distinct CDR3 sequences, 14% recorded once. This CDR3 has 12 residues. V dropped 8 bases and J dropped 0 bases, with 8 bases sitting between them. Germline V gives CDR1 GTSNPN, CDR2 SVGIG (reference sequence). The V and J genes are TRBV30 and TRBJ2-1; D remains ambiguous. This TCR was sampled from a woman aged 30 to 39 with Graves' hyperthyroidism that later progressed to Graves' ophthalmopathy. Sequences were obtained from blood. CDR3 bases: TGTGCCACCAGTAGCTCCTACAATGAGCAGTTCTTC. It encodes CATSSSYNEQFF.